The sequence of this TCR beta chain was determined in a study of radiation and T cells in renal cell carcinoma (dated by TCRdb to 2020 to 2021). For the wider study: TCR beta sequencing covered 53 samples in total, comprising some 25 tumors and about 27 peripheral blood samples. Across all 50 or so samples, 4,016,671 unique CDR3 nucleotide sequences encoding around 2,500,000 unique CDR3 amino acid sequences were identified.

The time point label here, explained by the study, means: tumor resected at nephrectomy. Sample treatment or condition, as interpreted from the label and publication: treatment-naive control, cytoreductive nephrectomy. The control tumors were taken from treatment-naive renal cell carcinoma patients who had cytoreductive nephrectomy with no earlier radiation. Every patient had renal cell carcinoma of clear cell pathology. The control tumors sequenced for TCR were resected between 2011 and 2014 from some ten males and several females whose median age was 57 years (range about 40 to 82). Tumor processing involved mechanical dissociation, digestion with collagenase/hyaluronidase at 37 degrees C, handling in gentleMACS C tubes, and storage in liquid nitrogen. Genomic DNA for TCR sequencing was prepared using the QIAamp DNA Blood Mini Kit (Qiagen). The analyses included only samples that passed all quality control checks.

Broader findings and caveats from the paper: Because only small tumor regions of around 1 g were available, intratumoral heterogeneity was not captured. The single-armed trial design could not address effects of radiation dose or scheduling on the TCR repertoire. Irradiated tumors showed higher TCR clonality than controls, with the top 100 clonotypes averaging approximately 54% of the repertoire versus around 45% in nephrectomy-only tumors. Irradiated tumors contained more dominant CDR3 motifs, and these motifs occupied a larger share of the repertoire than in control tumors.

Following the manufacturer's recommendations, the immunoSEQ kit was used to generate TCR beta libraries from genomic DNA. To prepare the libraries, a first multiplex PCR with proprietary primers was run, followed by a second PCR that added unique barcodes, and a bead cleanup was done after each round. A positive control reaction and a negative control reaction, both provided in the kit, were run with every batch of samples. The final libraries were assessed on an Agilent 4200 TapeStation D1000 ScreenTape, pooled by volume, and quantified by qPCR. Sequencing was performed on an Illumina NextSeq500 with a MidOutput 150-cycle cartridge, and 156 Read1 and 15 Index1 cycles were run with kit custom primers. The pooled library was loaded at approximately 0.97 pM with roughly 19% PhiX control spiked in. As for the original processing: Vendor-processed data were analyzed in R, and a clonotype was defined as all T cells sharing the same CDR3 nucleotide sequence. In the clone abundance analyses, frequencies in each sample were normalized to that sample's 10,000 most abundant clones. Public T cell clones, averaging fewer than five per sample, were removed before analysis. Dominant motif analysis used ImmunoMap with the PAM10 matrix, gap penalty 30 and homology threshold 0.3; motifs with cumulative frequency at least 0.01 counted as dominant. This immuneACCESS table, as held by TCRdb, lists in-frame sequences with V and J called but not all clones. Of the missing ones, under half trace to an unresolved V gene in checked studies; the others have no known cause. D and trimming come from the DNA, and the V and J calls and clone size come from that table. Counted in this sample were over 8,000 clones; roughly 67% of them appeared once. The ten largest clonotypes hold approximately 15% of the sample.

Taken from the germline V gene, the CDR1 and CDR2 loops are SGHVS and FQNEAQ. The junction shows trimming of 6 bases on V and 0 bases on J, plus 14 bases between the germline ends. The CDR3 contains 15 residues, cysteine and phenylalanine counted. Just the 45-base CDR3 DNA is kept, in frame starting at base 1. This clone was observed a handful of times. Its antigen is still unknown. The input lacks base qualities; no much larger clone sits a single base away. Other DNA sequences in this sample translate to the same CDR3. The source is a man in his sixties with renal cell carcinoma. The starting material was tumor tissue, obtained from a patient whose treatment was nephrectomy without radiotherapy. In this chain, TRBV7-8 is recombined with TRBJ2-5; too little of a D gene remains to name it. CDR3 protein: CASSHPRRYQETQYF. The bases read TGTGCCAGCAGTCATCCTCGACGGTACCAAGAGACCCAGTACTTC.